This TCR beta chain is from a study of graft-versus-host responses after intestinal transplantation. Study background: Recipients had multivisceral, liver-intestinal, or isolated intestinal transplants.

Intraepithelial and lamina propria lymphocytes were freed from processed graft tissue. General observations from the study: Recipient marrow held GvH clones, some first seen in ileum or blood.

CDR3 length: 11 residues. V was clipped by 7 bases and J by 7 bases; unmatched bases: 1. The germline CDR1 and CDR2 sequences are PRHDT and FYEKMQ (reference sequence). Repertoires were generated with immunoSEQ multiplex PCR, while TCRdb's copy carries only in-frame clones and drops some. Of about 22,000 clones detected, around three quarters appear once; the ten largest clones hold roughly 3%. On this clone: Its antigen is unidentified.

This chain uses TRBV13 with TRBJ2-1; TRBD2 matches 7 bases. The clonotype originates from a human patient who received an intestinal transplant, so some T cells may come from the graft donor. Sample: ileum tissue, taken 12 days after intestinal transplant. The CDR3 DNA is TGTGCCAGCACGGGGGGTAATGAGCAGTTCTTC. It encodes CASTGGNEQFF. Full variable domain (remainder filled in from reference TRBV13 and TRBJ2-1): AAGVIQSPRHLIKEKRETATLKCYPIPRHDTVYWYQQGPGQDPQFLISFYEKMQSDKGSIPDRFSAQQFSDYHSELNMSSLELGDSALYFCASTGGNEQFFGPGTRLTVL.